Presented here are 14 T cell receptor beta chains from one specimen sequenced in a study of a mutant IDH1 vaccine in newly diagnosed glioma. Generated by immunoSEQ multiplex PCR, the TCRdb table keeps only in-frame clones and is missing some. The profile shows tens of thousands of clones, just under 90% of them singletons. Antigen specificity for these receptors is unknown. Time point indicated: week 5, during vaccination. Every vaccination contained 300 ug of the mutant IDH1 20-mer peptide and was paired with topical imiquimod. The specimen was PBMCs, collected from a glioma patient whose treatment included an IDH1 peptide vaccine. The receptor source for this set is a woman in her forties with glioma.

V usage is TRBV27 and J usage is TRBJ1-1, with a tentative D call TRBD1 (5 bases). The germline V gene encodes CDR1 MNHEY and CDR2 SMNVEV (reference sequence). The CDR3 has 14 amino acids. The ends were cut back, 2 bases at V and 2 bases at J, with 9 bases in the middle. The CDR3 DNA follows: TGTGCCAGCAGTTTAACAGGAGGAAACACTGAAGCTTTCTTT. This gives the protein CASSLTGGNTEAFF.

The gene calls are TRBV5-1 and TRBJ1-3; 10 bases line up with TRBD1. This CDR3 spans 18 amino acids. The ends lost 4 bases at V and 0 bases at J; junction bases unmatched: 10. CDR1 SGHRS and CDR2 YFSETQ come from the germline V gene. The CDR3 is CASSPGQGFTISGNTIYF. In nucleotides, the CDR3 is TGCGCCAGCAGCCCGGGACAGGGGTTTACAATCTCTGGAAACACCATATATTTT.

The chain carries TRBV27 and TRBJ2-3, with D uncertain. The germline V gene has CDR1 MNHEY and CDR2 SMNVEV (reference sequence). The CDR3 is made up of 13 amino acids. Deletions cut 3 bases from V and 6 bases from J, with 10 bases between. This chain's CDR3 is CASSFGPYDTQYF. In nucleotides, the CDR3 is TGTGCCAGCAGTTTTGGGCCGTATGATACGCAGTATTTT.

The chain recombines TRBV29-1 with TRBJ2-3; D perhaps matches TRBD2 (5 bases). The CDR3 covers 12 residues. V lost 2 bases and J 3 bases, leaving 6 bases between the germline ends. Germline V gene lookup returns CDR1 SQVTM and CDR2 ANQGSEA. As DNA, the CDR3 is TGCAGCGTTGAACGGGGTACAGATACGCAGTATTTT. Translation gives CSVERGTDTQYF.

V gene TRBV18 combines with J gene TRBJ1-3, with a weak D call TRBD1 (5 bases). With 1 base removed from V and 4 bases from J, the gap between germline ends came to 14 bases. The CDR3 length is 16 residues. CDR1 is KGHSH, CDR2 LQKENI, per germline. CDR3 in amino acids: CASSPLAGLDGNTIYF. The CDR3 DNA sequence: TGTGCCAGCTCACCACTCGCAGGGCTAGACGGAAACACCATATATTTT. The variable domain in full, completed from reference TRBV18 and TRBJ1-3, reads NAGVMQNPRHLVRRRGQEARLRCSPMKGHSHVYWYRQLPEEGLKFMVYLQKENIIDESGMPKERFSAEFPKEGPSILRIQQVVRGDSAAYFCASSPLAGLDGNTIYFGEGSWLTVV.

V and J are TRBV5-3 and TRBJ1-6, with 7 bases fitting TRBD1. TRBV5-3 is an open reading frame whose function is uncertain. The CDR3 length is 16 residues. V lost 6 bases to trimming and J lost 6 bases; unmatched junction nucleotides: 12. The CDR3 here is CARTREGGASNSPLHF. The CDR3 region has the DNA TGTGCCAGAACCCGGGAAGGGGGCGCGAGTAATTCACCCCTCCACTTT.

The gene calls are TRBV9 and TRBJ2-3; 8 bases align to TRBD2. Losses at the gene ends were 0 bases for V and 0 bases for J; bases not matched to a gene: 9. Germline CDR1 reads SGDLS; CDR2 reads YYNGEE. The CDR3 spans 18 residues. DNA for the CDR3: TGTGCCAGCAGCGTAGGTGGTAGCGGGGCATTTAGCACAGATACGCAGTATTTT. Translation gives CASSVGGSGAFSTDTQYF.

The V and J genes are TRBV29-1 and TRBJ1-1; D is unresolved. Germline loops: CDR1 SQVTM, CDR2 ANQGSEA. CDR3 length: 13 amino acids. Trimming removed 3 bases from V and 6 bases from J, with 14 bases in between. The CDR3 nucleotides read TGCAGCGTTGAGCAGGTTTTGAGGGCTGAAGCTTTCTTT. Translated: CSVEQVLRAEAFF. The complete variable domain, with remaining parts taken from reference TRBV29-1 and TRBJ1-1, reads SAVISQKPSRDICQRGTSLTIQCQVDSQVTMMFWYRQQPGQSLTLIATANQGSEATYESGFVIDKFPISRPNLTFSTLTVSNMSPEDSSIYLCSVEQVLRAEAFFGQGTRLTVV.

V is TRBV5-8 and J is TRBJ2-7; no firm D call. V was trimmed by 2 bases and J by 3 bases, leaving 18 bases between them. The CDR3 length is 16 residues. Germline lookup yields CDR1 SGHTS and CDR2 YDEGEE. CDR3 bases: TGTGCCAGCAGCTTTCCGGACGGGCTCAAGAACTACGAGCAGTACTTC. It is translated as CASSFPDGLKNYEQYF. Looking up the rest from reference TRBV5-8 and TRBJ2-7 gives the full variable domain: EAGVTQSPTHLIKTRGQQATLRCSPISGHTSVYWYQQALGLGLQFLLWYDEGEERNRGNFPPRFSGRQFPNYSSELNVNALELEDSALYLCASSFPDGLKNYEQYFGPGTRLTVT.

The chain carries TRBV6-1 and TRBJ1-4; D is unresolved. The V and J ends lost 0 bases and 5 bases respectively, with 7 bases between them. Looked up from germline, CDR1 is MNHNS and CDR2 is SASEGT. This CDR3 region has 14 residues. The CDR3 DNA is TGTGCCAGCAGTGAAGCCGGGGAGAATGAAAAACTGTTTTTT. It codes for CASSEAGENEKLFF.

As DNA, the CDR3 is TGTGCCAGTAGCACTGGGACAGGGTATCAGCCCCAGCATTTT. Its protein product is CASSTGTGYQPQHF. The rearrangement links TRBV19 to TRBJ1-5, with 9 bases matching TRBD1. The germline gives CDR1 LNHDA, CDR2 SQIVND (reference sequence). The CDR3 spans 14 residues. V lost 6 bases and J lost 5; bases outside the gene matches: 5.

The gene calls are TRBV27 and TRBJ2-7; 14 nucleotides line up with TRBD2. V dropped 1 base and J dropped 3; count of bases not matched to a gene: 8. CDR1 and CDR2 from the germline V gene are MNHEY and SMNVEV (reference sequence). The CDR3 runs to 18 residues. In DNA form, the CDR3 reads TGTGCCAGCAGTTTATTTACCCCGGGACTAGCGGGAGTCTACGAGCAGTACTTC. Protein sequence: CASSLFTPGLAGVYEQYF.

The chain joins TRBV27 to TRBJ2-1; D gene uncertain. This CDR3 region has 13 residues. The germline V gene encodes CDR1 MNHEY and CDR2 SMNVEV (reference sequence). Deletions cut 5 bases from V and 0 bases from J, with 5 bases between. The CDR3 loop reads CASSTGSYNEQFF. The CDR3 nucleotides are TGTGCCAGCAGTACGGGCTCCTACAATGAGCAGTTCTTC.

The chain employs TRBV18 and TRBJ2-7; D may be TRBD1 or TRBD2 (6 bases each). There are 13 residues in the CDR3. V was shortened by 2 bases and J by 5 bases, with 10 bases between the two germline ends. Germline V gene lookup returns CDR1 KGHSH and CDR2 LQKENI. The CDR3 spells CASSPRRDNEQYF. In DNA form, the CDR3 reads TGTGCCAGCTCACCAAGGAGGGACAACGAGCAGTACTTC.